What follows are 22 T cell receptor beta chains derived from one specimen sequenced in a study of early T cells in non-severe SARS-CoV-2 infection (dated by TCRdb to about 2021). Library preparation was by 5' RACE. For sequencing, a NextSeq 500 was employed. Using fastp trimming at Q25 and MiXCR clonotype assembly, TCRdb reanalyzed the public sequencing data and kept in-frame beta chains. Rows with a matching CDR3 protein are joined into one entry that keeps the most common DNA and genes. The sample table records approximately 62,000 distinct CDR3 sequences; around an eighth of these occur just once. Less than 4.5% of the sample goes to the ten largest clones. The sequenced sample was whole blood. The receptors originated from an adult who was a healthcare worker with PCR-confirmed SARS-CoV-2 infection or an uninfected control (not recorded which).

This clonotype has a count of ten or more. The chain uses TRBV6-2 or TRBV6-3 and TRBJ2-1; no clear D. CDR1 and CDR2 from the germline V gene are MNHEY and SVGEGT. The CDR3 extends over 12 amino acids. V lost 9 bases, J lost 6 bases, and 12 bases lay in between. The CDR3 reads CASWSGPNEQFF. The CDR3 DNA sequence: TGTGCCAGTTGGTCGGGCCCCAATGAGCAGTTCTTC.

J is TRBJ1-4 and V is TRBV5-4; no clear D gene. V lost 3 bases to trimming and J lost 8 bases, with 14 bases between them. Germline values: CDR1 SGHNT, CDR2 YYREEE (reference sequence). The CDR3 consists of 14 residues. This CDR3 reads CASSSALEREKLFF. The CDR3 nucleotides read TGTGCCAGCAGCTCGGCCTTGGAGAGAGAAAAACTGTTTTTT.

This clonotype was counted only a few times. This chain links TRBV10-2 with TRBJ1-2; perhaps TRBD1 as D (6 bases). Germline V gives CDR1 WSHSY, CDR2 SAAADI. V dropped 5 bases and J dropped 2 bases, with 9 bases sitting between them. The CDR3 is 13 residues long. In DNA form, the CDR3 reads TGCGCCAGCAGTACAGGGAGCAACTATGGCTACACCTTC. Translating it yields CASSTGSNYGYTF.

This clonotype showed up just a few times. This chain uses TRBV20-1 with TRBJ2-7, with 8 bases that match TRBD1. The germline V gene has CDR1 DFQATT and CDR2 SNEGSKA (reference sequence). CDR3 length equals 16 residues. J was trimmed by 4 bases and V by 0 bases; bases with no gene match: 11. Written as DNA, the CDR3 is TGCAGTGCTAGAGATATCTCCCGGGACAGGTCTTACGAGCAGTACTTC. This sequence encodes CSARDISRDRSYEQYF.

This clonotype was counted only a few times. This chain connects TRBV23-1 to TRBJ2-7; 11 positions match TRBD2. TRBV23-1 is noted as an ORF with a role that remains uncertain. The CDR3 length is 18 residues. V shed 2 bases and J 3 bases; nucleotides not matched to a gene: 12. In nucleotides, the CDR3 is TGCGCCAGCAGTCAACTCTGTAATGGGGGACTAGCGGACTACGAGCAGTACTTC. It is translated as CASSQLCNGGLADYEQYF.

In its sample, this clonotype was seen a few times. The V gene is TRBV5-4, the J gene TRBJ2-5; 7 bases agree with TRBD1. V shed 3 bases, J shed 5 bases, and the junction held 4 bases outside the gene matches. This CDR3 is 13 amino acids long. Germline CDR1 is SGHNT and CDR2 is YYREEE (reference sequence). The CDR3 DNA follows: TGTGCCAGCAGCTACAGGGGAGCGGAGACCCAGTACTTC. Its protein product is CASSYRGAETQYF.

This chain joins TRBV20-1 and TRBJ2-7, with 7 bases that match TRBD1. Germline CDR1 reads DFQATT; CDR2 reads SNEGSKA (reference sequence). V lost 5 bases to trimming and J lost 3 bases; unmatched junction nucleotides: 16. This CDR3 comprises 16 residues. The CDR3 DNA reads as TGCAGTGCTGGTGCCGAACAGGGGATCTTTAGCTACGAGCAGTACTTC. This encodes CSAGAEQGIFSYEQYF.

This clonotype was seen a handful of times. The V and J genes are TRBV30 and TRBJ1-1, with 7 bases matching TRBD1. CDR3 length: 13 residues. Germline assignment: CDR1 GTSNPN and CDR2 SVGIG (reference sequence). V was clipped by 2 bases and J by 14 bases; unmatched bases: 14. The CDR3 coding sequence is TGTGCCTGGAGTAAGGGGGACAGCTCCGTTAAGTTCTTT. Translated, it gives CAWSKGDSSVKFF. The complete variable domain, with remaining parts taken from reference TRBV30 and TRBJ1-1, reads SQTIHQWPATLVQPVGSPLSLECTVEGTSNPNLYWYRQAAGRGLQLLFYSVGIGQISSEVPQNLSASRPQDRQFILSSKKLLLSDSGFYLCAWSKGDSSVKFFGQGTRLTVV.

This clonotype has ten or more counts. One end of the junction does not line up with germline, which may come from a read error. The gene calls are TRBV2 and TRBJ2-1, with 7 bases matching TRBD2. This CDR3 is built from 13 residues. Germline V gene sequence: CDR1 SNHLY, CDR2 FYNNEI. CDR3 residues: CASSEALGLVGVF. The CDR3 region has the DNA TGTGCCAGCAGTGAAGCGCTTGGACTAGTGGGGGTCTTC.

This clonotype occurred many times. The CDR3 protein is CASSQDPGGYNEQFF. The CDR3 DNA sequence: TGCGCCAGCAGCCAAGACCCCGGCGGATACAATGAGCAGTTCTTC. The V call is TRBV4-1, the J call TRBJ2-1, with D hard to call. Trimming stripped 0 bases from V and 4 bases from J, with 10 bases between. The CDR3 runs 15 residues. Per germline, CDR1 MGHRA and CDR2 YSYEKL.

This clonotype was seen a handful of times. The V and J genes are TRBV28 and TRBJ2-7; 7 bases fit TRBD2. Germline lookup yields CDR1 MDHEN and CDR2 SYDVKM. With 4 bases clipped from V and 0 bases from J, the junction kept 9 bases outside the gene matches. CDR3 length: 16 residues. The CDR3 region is CASSSPGGLGSYEQYF. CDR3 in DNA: TGTGCCAGCAGTTCCCCGGGGGGACTGGGCTCCTACGAGCAGTACTTC.

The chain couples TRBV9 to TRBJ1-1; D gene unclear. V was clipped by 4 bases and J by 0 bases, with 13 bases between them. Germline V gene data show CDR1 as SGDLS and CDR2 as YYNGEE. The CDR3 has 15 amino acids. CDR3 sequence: CASSPRPVMNTEAFF. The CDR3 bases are TGTGCCAGCAGCCCGAGGCCGGTAATGAACACTGAAGCTTTCTTT.

The CDR3 loop reads CASSFRRAEAFF. CDR3 DNA: TGTGCCAGCAGCTTTAGAAGAGCTGAAGCTTTCTTT. The chain carries TRBV7-8 and TRBJ1-1; D is undetermined. This CDR3 region has 12 residues. Per the germline V gene, CDR1 is SGHVS and CDR2 is FQNEAQ. The V and J ends lost 3 bases and 6 bases respectively, with 8 bases between them.

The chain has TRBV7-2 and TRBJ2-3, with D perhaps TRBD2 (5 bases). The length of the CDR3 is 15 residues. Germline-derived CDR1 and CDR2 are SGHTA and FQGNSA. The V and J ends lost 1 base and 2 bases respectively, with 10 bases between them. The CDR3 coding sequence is TGTGCCAGCAGCTTAGGAGCGGCCACCACAGATACGCAGTATTTT. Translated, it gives CASSLGAATTDTQYF.

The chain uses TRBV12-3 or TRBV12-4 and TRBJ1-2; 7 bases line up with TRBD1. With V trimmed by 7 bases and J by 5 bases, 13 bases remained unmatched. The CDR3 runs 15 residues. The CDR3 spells CASIPDGGGGYGYTF. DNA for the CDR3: TGTGCCAGCATCCCCGATGGAGGGGGCGGGTATGGCTACACCTTC.

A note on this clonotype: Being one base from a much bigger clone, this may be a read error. This CDR3 is CSARLGDRGYDQYF. The CDR3 DNA is TGCAGCGCCCGATTGGGGGACAGGGGTTACGATCAGTACTTC. The gene calls are TRBV29-1 and TRBJ2-7; 10 nucleotides agree with TRBD1. CDR1 and CDR2 from the germline V gene are SQVTM and ANQGSEA. The CDR3 runs to 14 residues.

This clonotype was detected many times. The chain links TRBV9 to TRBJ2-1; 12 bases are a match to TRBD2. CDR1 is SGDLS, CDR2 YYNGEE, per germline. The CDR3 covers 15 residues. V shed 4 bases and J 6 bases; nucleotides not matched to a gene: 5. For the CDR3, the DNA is TGTGCCAGCAGCAATCCACTAGCGGGAGGCAATGAGCAGTTCTTC. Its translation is CASSNPLAGGNEQFF.

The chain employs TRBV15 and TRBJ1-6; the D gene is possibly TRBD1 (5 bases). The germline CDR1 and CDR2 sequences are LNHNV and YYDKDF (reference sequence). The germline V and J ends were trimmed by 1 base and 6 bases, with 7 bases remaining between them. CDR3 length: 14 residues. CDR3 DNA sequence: TGTGCCACCAGCAGAGGAGGGGTTAATTCACCCCTCCACTTT. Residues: CATSRGGVNSPLHF.

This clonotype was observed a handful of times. CDR3 loop: CASSQDLGGSAGELFF. CDR3 coding DNA: TGTGCCAGCAGCCAAGATCTAGGAGGGAGCGCCGGGGAGCTGTTTTTT. This rearrangement joins TRBV4-2 to TRBJ2-2; weak D call: TRBD2 (6 bases). V was shortened by 0 bases and J by 6 bases, with 14 bases between the two germline ends. The length of the CDR3 is 16 residues. Germline V gives CDR1 LGHNA, CDR2 YNFKEQ.

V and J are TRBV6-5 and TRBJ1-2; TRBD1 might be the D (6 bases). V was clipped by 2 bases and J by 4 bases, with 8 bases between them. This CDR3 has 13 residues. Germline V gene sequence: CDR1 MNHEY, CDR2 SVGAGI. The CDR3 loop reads CASSYGQLYGYTF. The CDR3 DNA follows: TGTGCCAGCAGTTACGGACAGCTCTATGGCTACACCTTC.

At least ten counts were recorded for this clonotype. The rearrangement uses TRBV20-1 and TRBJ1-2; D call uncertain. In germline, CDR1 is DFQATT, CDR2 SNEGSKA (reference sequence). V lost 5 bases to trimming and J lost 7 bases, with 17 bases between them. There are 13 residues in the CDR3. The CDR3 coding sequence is TGCAGTGCTGGGTCAGCGGACCTCTCTGGCTACACCTTC. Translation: CSAGSADLSGYTF.

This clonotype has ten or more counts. CDR3 protein: CASSEQGGLNQPQHF. The CDR3 region has the DNA TGTGCCAGCAGCGAACAGGGGGGCCTAAATCAGCCCCAGCATTTT. The V gene is TRBV9, the J gene TRBJ1-5; TRBD1 matches 8 bases. There are 15 residues in the CDR3. Germline loops: CDR1 SGDLS, CDR2 YYNGEE. The trim removed 3 bases at V and 4 bases at J, leaving 6 bases unmatched. Using reference TRBV9 and TRBJ1-5 for the parts outside the CDR3, the full variable domain is DSGVTQTPKHLITATGQRVTLRCSPRSGDLSVYWYQQSLDQGLQFLIQYYNGEERAKGNILERFSAQQFPDLHSELNLSSLELGDSALYFCASSEQGGLNQPQHFGDGTRLSIL.